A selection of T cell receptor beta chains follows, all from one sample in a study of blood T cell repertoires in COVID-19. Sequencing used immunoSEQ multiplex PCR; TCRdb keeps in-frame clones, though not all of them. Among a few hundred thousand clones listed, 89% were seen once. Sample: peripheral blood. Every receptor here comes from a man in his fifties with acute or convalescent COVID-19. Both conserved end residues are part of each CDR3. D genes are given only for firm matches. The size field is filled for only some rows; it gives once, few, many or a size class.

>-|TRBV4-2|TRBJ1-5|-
TGTGCCAGCAGCCAAGATAATAGCAATCAGCCCCAGCATTTT
CASSQDNSNQPQHF
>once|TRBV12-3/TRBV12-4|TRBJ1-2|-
TGTGCCAGCAGTTTAGGGGGGGTCGGCGGCTACACCTTC
CASSLGGVGGYTF
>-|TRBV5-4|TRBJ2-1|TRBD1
TGTGCCAGCAGCTTGGGTGGGACAGGGCTGTTCAATGAGCAGTTCTTC
CASSLGGTGLFNEQFF
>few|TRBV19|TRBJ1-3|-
TGTGCCAGCACTAACAGGATTTACTCTGGAAACACCATATATTTT
CASTNRIYSGNTIYF
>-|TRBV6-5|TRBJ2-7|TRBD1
TGTGCCAGCAGTCGGACAGGATACTACGAGCAGTACTTC
CASSRTGYYEQYF
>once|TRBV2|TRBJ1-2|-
TGTGCCAGCAGTGAAGCGCTTCAGGGGCGCTATGGCTACACCTTC
CASSEALQGRYGYTF
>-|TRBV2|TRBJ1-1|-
TGTGCCAGCAGTGCTGCCAGGGTGAACACTGAAGCTTTCTTT
CASSAARVNTEAFF
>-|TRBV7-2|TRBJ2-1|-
TGTGCCAGCAGCTTGACAGGATACAATGAGCAGTTCTTC
CASSLTGYNEQFF
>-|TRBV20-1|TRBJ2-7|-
TGCAGTGCTAGATCCAGGGATGAGCAGTACTTC
CSARSRDEQYF
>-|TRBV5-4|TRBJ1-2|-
TGTGCCAGCAGCTTGCCGGGGGACTATGGCTACACCTTC
CASSLPGDYGYTF
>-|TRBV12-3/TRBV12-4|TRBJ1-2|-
TGTGCCAGCAGTTTAGTAGACGGGGATTTTAACACCTTC
CASSLVDGDFNTF
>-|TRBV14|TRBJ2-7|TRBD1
TGTGCCAGCAGCCAAGGAAGCTTCCTTTTGGGACAGGGGGCCTACGAGCAGTACTTC
CASSQGSFLLGQGAYEQYF
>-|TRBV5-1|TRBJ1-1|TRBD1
TGCGCCAGCAGCCCCCACAGGGGCAACATGAACACTGAAGCTTTCTTT
CASSPHRGNMNTEAFF
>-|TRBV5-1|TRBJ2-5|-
TGCGCCAGCAGACTCGGGGGGCCGTACCAAGAGACCCAGTACTTC
CASRLGGPYQETQYF
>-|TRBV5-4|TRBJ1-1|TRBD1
TGTGCCAGCAGCTGGACAGGGGCGCACACTGAAGCTTTCTTT
CASSWTGAHTEAFF
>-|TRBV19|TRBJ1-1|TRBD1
TGTGCCACTATTCGACAGGGTCGTTCTTCCACTGAAGCTTTCTTT
CATIRQGRSSTEAFF
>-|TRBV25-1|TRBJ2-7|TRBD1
TGTGCCAGCAGTCCCCAAGGGACAGGGGTCCACGAGCAGTACTTC
CASSPQGTGVHEQYF
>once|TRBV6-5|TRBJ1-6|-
TGTGCCGGATCTAGGGCAGGGGATTCCAATTCACCCCTCCACTTT
CAGSRAGDSNSPLHF
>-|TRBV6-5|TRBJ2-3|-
TGTGCCAGCAGGGACACGGTAGATACGCAGTATTTT
CASRDTVDTQYF
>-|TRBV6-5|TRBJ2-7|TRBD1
TGTGCCAGCAGTTTAGGGGGCGCCAACAACGAGCAGTACTTC
CASSLGGANNEQYF
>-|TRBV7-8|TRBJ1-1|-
TGTGCCAGCAGCTTAGGAGGAGCAATGAACACTGAAGCTTTCTTT
CASSLGGAMNTEAFF
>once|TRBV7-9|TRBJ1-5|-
TGTGCCAGCAGCCCCGCGGGCCCTGGCAATCAGCCCCAGCATTTT
CASSPAGPGNQPQHF
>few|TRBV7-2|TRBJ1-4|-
TGTGCCAGCAGCTTGGGACACAGGAATGAAAAACTGTTTTTT
CASSLGHRNEKLFF
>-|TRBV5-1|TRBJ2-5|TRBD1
TGCGCCAGCAGTTTCGGACAGGCCCAAGAGACCCAGTACTTC
CASSFGQAQETQYF
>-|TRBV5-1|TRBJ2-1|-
TGCGCCAGCAGCACCGGACAGCCCTACAATGAGCAGTTCTTC
CASSTGQPYNEQFF
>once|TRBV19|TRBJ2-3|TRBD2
TGTGCCAGTAGTTGGGGAACACGGGGGGTTGGAGATACGCAGTATTTT
CASSWGTRGVGDTQYF
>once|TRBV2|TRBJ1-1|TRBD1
TGTGCCAGCAGTGCGGACAGGGGGGGTGAAGCTTTCTTT
CASSADRGGEAFF